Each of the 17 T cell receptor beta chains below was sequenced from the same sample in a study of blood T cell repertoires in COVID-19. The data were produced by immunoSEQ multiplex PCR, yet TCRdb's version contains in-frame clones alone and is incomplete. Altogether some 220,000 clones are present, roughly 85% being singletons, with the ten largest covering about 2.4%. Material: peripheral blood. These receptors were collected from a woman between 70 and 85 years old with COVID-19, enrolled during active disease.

CDR3 coding DNA: TGTGCCAGCTCCCGTGACAGGGAAAGGGTTTACGAGCAGTACTTC. Residues: CASSRDRERVYEQYF. The rearrangement links TRBV18 to TRBJ2-7, with 7 nucleotides matching TRBD1. CDR1 is KGHSH, CDR2 LQKENI, per germline. Unmatched junction bases numbered 12, after V lost 6 bases and J lost 4 bases. The CDR3 length is 15 residues. Variable domain in full (rest from reference TRBV18 and TRBJ2-7): NAGVMQNPRHLVRRRGQEARLRCSPMKGHSHVYWYRQLPEEGLKFMVYLQKENIIDESGMPKERFSAEFPKEGPSILRIQQVVRGDSAAYFCASSRDRERVYEQYFGPGTRLTVT.

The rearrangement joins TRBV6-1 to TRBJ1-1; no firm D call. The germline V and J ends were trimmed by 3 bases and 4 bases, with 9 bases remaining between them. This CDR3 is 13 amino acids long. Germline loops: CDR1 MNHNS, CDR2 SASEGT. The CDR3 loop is CASSDHGRTEAFF. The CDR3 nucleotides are TGTGCCAGCAGTGATCATGGGCGCACTGAAGCTTTCTTT.

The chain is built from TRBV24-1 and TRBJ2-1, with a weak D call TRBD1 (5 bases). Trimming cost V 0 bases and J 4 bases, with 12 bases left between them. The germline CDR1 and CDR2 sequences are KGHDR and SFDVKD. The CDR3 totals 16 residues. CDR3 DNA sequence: TGTGCCACCAGTGATTTGCAAGGGGAATCTTACAATGAGCAGTTCTTC. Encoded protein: CATSDLQGESYNEQFF.

CDR3 coding DNA: TGTGCTAGTGGCAACACGGGGGGGCAAGAGACCCAGTACTTC. Translated: CASGNTGGQETQYF. The gene calls are TRBV12-5 and TRBJ2-5, with 8 bases identical to TRBD2. The germline gives CDR1 LGHNT, CDR2 FRNRAP. CDR3 length: 14 residues. V lost 6 bases, J lost 2 bases, and 5 bases stayed unmatched.

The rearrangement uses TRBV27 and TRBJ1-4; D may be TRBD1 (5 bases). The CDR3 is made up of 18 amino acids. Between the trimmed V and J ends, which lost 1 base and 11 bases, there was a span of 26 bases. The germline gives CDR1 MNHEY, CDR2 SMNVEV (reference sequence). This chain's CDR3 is CASSLFKIPGRVSEKLFF. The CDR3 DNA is TGTGCCAGCAGTTTATTTAAAATTCCGGGCAGGGTTTCCGAGAAACTGTTTTTT. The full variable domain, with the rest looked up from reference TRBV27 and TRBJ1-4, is EAQVTQNPRYLITVTGKKLTVTCSQNMNHEYMSWYRQDPGLGLRQIYYSMNVEVTDKGDVPEGYKVSRKEKRNFPLILESPSPNQTSLYFCASSLFKIPGRVSEKLFFGSGTQLSVL.

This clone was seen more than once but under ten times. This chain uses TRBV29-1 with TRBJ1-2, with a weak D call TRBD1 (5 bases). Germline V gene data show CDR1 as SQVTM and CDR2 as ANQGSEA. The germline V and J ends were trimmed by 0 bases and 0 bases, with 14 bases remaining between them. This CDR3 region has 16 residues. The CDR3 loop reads CSVEDRMTEPNYGYTF. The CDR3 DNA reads TGCAGCGTTGAAGATAGGATGACAGAACCTAACTATGGCTACACCTTC. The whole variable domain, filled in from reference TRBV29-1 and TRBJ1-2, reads SAVISQKPSRDICQRGTSLTIQCQVDSQVTMMFWYRQQPGQSLTLIATANQGSEATYESGFVIDKFPISRPNLTFSTLTVSNMSPEDSSIYLCSVEDRMTEPNYGYTFGSGTRLTVV.

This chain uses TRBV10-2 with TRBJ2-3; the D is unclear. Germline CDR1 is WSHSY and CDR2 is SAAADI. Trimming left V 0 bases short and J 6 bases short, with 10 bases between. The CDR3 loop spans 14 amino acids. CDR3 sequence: CASSESNLRDTQYF. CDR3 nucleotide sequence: TGCGCCAGCAGTGAGTCGAATCTGCGCGATACGCAGTATTTT.

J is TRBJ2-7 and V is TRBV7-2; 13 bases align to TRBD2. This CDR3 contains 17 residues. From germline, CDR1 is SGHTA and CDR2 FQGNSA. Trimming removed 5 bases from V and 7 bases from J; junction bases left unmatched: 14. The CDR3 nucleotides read TGTGCCAGCAGCGCGCGGACTAGCGGGAGCCTGGGGGGGGAGCAGTACTTC. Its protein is CASSARTSGSLGGEQYF. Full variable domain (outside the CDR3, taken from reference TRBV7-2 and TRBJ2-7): GAGVSQSPSNKVTEKGKDVELRCDPISGHTALYWYRQSLGQGLEFLIYFQGNSAPDKSGLPSDRFSAERTGGSVSTLTIQRTQQEDSAVYLCASSARTSGSLGGEQYFGPGTRLTVT.

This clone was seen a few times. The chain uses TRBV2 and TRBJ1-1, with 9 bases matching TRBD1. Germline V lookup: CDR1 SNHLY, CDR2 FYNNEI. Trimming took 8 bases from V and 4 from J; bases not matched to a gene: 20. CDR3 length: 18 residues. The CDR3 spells CASQGLSDRGTLGTEAFF. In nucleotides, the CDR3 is TGTGCCAGCCAAGGTCTGTCGGACAGGGGTACCTTGGGCACTGAAGCTTTCTTT.

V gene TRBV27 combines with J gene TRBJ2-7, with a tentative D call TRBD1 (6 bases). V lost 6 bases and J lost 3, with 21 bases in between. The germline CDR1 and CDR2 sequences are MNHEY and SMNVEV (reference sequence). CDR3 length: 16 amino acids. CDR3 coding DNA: TGTGCCAGCAGGCAAACAGGGTCCCCGAGCCTCTACGAGCAGTACTTC. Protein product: CASRQTGSPSLYEQYF.

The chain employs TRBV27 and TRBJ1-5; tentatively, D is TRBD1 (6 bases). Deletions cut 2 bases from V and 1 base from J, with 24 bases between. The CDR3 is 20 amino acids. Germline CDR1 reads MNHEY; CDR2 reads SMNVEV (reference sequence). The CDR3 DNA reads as TGTGCCAGCAGTTTAAGGGGGGGGACCGGGACTTATTCGAGCAATCAGCCCCAGCATTTT. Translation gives CASSLRGGTGTYSSNQPQHF.

In DNA form, the CDR3 reads TGCGCCAGCAGCCAAGTCCCGCAGCGGGGGGGCCAAGAGACCCAGTACTTC. This gives the protein CASSQVPQRGGQETQYF. The chain joins TRBV4-1 to TRBJ2-5; 10 positions agree with TRBD2. Trimming removed 1 base from V and 1 base from J; junction bases left unmatched: 6. The CDR3 is made up of 17 amino acids. CDR1 MGHRA and CDR2 YSYEKL come from the germline V gene.

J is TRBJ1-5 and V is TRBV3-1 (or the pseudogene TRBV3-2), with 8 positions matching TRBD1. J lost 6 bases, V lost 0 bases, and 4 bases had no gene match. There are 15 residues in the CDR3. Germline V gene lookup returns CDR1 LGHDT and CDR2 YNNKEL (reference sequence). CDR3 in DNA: TGTGCCAGCAGCCAAGATTCAGGGGGCTGTCAGCCCCAGCATTTT. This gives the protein CASSQDSGGCQPQHF.

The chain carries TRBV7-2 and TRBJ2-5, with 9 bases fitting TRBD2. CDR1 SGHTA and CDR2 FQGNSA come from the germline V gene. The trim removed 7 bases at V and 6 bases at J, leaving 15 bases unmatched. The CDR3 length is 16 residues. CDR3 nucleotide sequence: TGTGCCAGCACCCCTCCCGGGACTAGCTTTCAAAAGACCCAGTACTTC. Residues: CASTPPGTSFQKTQYF. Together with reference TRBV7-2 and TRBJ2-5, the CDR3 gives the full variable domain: GAGVSQSPSNKVTEKGKDVELRCDPISGHTALYWYRQSLGQGLEFLIYFQGNSAPDKSGLPSDRFSAERTGGSVSTLTIQRTQQEDSAVYLCASTPPGTSFQKTQYFGPGTRLLVL.

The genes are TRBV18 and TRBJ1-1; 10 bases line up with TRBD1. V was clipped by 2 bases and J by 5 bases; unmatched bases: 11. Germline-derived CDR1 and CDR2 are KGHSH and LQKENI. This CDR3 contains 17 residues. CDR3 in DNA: TGTGCCAGCTCACCAACACTCCCGGGACAGGGGATTACTGAAGCTTTCTTT. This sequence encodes CASSPTLPGQGITEAFF.

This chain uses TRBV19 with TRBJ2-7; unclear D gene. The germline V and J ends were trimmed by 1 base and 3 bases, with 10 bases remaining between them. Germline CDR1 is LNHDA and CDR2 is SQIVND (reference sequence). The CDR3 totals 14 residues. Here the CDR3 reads CASSIGQAGYEQYF. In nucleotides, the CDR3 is TGTGCCAGTAGTATAGGGCAGGCCGGCTACGAGCAGTACTTC.

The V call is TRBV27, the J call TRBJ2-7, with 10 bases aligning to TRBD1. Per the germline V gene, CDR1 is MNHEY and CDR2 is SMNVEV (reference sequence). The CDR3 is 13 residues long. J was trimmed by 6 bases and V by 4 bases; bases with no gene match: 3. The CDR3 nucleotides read TGTGCCAGCAGTTGGGACAGGGGAGGCGAGCAGTACTTC. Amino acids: CASSWDRGGEQYF.